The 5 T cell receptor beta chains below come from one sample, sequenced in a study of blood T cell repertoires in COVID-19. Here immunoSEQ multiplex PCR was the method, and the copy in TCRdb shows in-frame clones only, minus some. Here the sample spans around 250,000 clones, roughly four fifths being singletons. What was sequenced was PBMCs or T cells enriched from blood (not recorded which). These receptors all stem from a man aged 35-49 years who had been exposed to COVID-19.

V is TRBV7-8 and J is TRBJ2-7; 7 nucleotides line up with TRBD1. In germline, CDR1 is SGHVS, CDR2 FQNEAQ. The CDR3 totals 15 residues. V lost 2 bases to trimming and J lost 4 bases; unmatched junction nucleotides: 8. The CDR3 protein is CASSLHNSQGYEQYF. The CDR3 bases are TGTGCCAGCAGCTTACACAACTCACAGGGGTACGAGCAGTACTTC.

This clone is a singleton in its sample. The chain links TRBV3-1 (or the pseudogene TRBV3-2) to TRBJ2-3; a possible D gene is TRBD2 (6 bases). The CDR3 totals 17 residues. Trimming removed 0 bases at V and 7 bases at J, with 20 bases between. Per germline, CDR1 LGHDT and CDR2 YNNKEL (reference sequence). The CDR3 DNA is TGTGCCAGCAGCCAAGATCGGGGTGGAGGGGAGCCCTATACGCAGTATTTT. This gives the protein CASSQDRGGGEPYTQYF.

The CDR3 spells CATSDSGASNQPQHF. CDR3 DNA sequence: TGTGCCACCAGTGATTCAGGGGCGAGCAATCAGCCCCAGCATTTT. The chain uses TRBV24-1 and TRBJ1-5; tentative D call: TRBD1 (6 bases). Germline V gene sequence: CDR1 KGHDR, CDR2 SFDVKD. The CDR3 totals 15 residues. Trimming cost V 2 bases and J 1 base, with 8 bases left between them.

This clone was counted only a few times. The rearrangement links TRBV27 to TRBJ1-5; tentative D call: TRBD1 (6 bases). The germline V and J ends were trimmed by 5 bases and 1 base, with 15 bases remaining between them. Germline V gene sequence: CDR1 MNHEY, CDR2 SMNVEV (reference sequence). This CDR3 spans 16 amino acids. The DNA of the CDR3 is TGTGCCAGCAGTCCGTGGGGTCAGGGGAGCAATCAGCCCCAGCATTTT. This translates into CASSPWGQGSNQPQHF.

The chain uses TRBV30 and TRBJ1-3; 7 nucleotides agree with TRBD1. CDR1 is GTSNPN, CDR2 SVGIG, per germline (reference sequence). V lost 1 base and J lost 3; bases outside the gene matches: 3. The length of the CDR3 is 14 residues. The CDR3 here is CAWSEGAYGNTIYF. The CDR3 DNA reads TGTGCCTGGAGTGAGGGGGCTTATGGAAACACCATATATTTT.